The clone carrying this TCR beta chain was detected a few times. Its antigen remains unknown. Libraries of TCR beta came from quantitative 5'-RACE with molecular barcodes. From the 5' RACE reads, TCRdb called clonotypes with MiXCR, one entry per CDR3 protein. The sample shows just under 550,000 distinct CDR3 sequences, roughly 12% of them seen only once. The entry originates in a study of CD8 T cells in ankylosing spondylitis. Study outcomes and limitations: There was a TCR beta motif, made of several highly homologous variants, that appeared characteristic of ankylosing spondylitis blood. Both synovial fluid and blood in reactive arthritis had previously been reported to carry some motif variants.

Sequenced material: blood, either unsorted or a sorted T cell fraction (not recorded which). The sequence came from a male donor with ankylosing spondylitis.

CDR3 DNA sequence: TGCGCCAGCAGCCAGCAGACTAGCGGGAGTCGGTACGAGCAGTACTTC. As protein: CASSQQTSGSRYEQYF. The chain uses TRBV4-1 and TRBJ2-7, with TRBD2 matching over 12 bases. Germline V gene lookup returns CDR1 MGHRA and CDR2 YSYEKL. Trimming cost V 3 bases and J 4 bases; bases outside gene matches: 7. CDR3 length: 16 amino acids.